Listed below are T cell receptor beta chains from one sample, sequenced in a study of shared clonotypes between healthy human individuals. Sequencing used immunoSEQ multiplex PCR; TCRdb keeps in-frame clones, though not all of them. Among about 690,000 clones listed, 90% were seen once. Specimen: memory CD8+ T cells from PBMCs. These receptors all stem from a man between 18 and 35 years old in good health. Some clones in this sample may be carry-over from other donors' samples. Both conserved end residues are part of each CDR3. D genes are given only for firm matches. The listing skips clone size in some rows; elsewhere it reads once, few, many or a size class.

abundance: -
v_gene: TRBV9
d_gene: -
j_gene: TRBJ1-2
CDR3nt: TGTGCCAGCAGCGCGGGTACAGCTAACTATGGCTACACCTTC
CDR3aa: CASSAGTANYGYTF

abundance: -
v_gene: TRBV9
d_gene: -
j_gene: TRBJ2-7
CDR3nt: TGTGCCAGCAGCCCCCCGGGGCAGGGCTACGAGCAGTACTTC
CDR3aa: CASSPPGQGYEQYF

abundance: -
v_gene: TRBV30
d_gene: TRBD1
j_gene: TRBJ1-6
CDR3nt: TGTGCCGGCCAGGGGGCAAAATCACCCCTCCACTTT
CDR3aa: CAGQGAKSPLHF

abundance: -
v_gene: TRBV9
d_gene: TRBD2
j_gene: TRBJ2-6
CDR3nt: TGTGCCAGCAGCGCGAAGCGGGACTCTGGGGCCAACGTCCTGACTTTC
CDR3aa: CASSAKRDSGANVLTF

abundance: -
v_gene: TRBV4-1
d_gene: -
j_gene: TRBJ2-7
CDR3nt: TGCGCCAGCAGCCCCATGGGGTTTAGAGAGCAGTACTTC
CDR3aa: CASSPMGFREQYF

abundance: few
v_gene: TRBV11-1
d_gene: -
j_gene: TRBJ1-2
CDR3nt: TGTGCCAGCAGCTTCTCCGGGGACTATGGCTACACCTTC
CDR3aa: CASSFSGDYGYTF

abundance: -
v_gene: TRBV30
d_gene: -
j_gene: TRBJ2-7
CDR3nt: TGTGCCTGGAGTGTAGGCCGGGCCTACGAGCAGTACTTC
CDR3aa: CAWSVGRAYEQYF

abundance: -
v_gene: TRBV4-1
d_gene: -
j_gene: TRBJ1-4
CDR3nt: TGCGCCAGCAGCCATGCTCCGGGGGGGCGAGAAAAACTGTTTTTT
CDR3aa: CASSHAPGGREKLFF

abundance: -
v_gene: TRBV29-1
d_gene: TRBD1
j_gene: TRBJ2-5
CDR3nt: TGCAGCGTTGAAGGATTTGAGGGGGCGCGTTTAAAGACCCAGTACTTC
CDR3aa: CSVEGFEGARLKTQYF

abundance: -
v_gene: TRBV2
d_gene: -
j_gene: TRBJ1-4
CDR3nt: TGTGCCAGCATACGGCGACTTAATGAAAAACTGTTTTTT
CDR3aa: CASIRRLNEKLFF

abundance: once
v_gene: TRBV7-3
d_gene: TRBD2
j_gene: TRBJ2-3
CDR3nt: TGTGCCAGCAGCTCTCGGACTAGCGCCACAGATACGCAGTATTTT
CDR3aa: CASSSRTSATDTQYF

abundance: -
v_gene: TRBV7-7
d_gene: -
j_gene: TRBJ2-7
CDR3nt: TGTGCCAGCAGCTTAGGCCGGGATGCGAACGAGCAGTACTTC
CDR3aa: CASSLGRDANEQYF

abundance: -
v_gene: TRBV7-5
d_gene: -
j_gene: TRBJ1-5
CDR3nt: TGTGCCAGACGACCCCTCCGGAATCAGCCCCAGCATTTT
CDR3aa: CARRPLRNQPQHF

abundance: -
v_gene: TRBV27
d_gene: -
j_gene: TRBJ1-1
CDR3nt: TGTGCCAGCAGAGAGTCTGGCCAGCGGGAAGCTTTCTTT
CDR3aa: CASRESGQREAFF

abundance: once
v_gene: TRBV6-5
d_gene: TRBD2
j_gene: TRBJ2-1
CDR3nt: TGTGCCAGCAGTTATACTAGCGGAACCTACAATGAGCAGTTCTTC
CDR3aa: CASSYTSGTYNEQFF